This T cell receptor (beta chain) was observed in a study of blood T cells in healthy people across ages. The second PCR ran roughly 6 to 11 cycles with a sample-barcoded 5' primer and J-beta primers. TCRdb reprocessed the 5' RACE reads with MiXCR, giving one entry per CDR3 protein. The data hold over 700,000 distinct CDR3 sequences, with about 25% observed a single time. Germline V lookup: CDR1 LNHDA, CDR2 SQIVND (reference sequence). This CDR3 contains 13 residues. Trimming shortened V by 5 bases and J by 9 bases, and 11 bases separated the two germline ends. The data also belong to a second study, concerning T cells of mothers and their children.

The specimen sequenced was blood. The genes are TRBV19 and TRBJ1-6; possible D gene TRBD1, 6 bases. This TCR was recovered from a boy aged 5-17 years in good health. CDR3 nucleotides: TGTGCCAGTAGTCCTGGACAGCCTTCACCCCTCCACTTT. Protein: CASSPGQPSPLHF.